The 10 T cell receptor beta chains below were found in one sample sequenced in a study of circulating and synovial CD4+ cells in juvenile arthritis (dated by TCRdb to 2014 to 2015). Library creation used the immunoSEQ multiplex PCR assay. The source is immuneACCESS, and TCRdb retained only in-frame sequences with V and J called. Part of the clones is not carried over; for the studies checked, unresolved V genes explain less than half of this, and the remainder is unexplained. The sample has 3,500 to 4,500 clones on record, over 75% of them singletons. The top ten clones comprise approximately 3% of the sample. The sample was CD4+ T cells from synovial fluid. These receptors originate from a human donor with juvenile idiopathic arthritis.

V is TRBV6-6 and J is TRBJ2-7; TRBD2 agrees at 8 bases. Germline assignment: CDR1 MNHNY and CDR2 SVGAGI (reference sequence). The CDR3 runs to 15 residues. The V segment lost 3 bases and the J segment 6 bases; nucleotides outside the gene matches: 10. The chain's CDR3 is CASSYISRGGVEQYF. The CDR3 bases are TGTGCCAGCAGTTATATATCCCGGGGGGGGGTCGAGCAGTACTTC.

The J gene is TRBJ1-4, the V gene TRBV6-6; weak D call: TRBD1 (5 bases). V was pared by 5 bases and J by 0 bases, with 10 bases between. The CDR3 consists of 15 residues. The germline gives CDR1 MNHNY, CDR2 SVGAGI (reference sequence). As DNA, the CDR3 is TGTGCCAGCAGTCTCCTGGGGCCAACTAATGAAAAACTGTTTTTT. It encodes CASSLLGPTNEKLFF.

This clone has only a few counts. A read error may produce the germline difference seen at one junction end. The CDR3 nucleotides are TGTGCCAGCAGCCGGGACAGGTCCCGGAATTCCCCCCTCCACTTT. It specifies CASSRDRSRNSPLHF. J is TRBJ1-6 and V is TRBV7-3; 8 positions match TRBD1. Per germline, CDR1 SGHTA and CDR2 FQGTGA. This CDR3 contains 15 residues.

As concerns this clone: Distinct nucleotide sequences in the sample also encode this CDR3. This sequence joins TRBV5-5 and TRBJ2-1; possible D gene TRBD2, 6 bases. Germline assignment: CDR1 SGHKS and CDR2 YYEKEE (reference sequence). V lost 7 bases to trimming and J lost 9 bases, with 17 bases between them. This CDR3 is built from 13 residues. CDR3: CASRDGRYGEQFF. CDR3 nucleotides: TGTGCCAGCCGAGACGGGAGATACGGTGAGCAGTTCTTC. Looking up the rest from reference TRBV5-5 and TRBJ2-1 gives the full variable domain: DAGVTQSPTHLIKTRGQQVTLRCSPISGHKSVSWYQQVLGQGPQFIFQYYEKEERGRGNFPDRFSARQFPNYSSELNVNALLLGDSALYLCASRDGRYGEQFFGPGTRLTVL.

This chain joins TRBV18 and TRBJ2-3; possible D gene TRBD2, 6 bases. The CDR3 is 15 amino acids. Trimming shortened V by 2 bases and J by 5 bases, and 14 bases separated the two germline ends. Germline loops: CDR1 KGHSH, CDR2 LQKENI. As DNA, the CDR3 is TGTGCCAGCTCACCAATTGGTGGGGGACTAGATACGCAGTATTTT. It encodes CASSPIGGGLDTQYF. Together with reference TRBV18 and TRBJ2-3, the CDR3 gives the full variable domain: NAGVMQNPRHLVRRRGQEARLRCSPMKGHSHVYWYRQLPEEGLKFMVYLQKENIIDESGMPKERFSAEFPKEGPSILRIQQVVRGDSAAYFCASSPIGGGLDTQYFGPGTRLTVL.

The chain joins TRBV7-2 to TRBJ2-2; 11 positions match TRBD2. The CDR3 totals 18 residues. With V trimmed by 5 bases and J by 5 bases, 13 bases remained unmatched. CDR1 is SGHTA, CDR2 FQGNSA, per germline. CDR3 sequence: CASSPQRLAGGSTGELFF. In DNA, the CDR3 is TGTGCCAGCAGCCCTCAACGGCTAGCGGGGGGATCGACCGGGGAGCTGTTTTTT.

The rearrangement uses TRBV6-6 and TRBJ2-5; D perhaps matches TRBD1 (6 bases). Germline CDR1 MNHNY, CDR2 SVGAGI (reference sequence). The CDR3 is 16 amino acids. V dropped 6 bases and J dropped 1 base, with 18 bases sitting between them. For the CDR3, the DNA is TGTGCCAGCAGCCGCAATCCGGGACAAACCCAAGAGACCCAGTACTTC. Translating gives CASSRNPGQTQETQYF.

The chain is built from TRBV11-3 and TRBJ2-7, with D hard to call. The germline V and J ends were trimmed by 5 bases and 6 bases, with 14 bases remaining between them. Germline V lookup: CDR1 SGHNT, CDR2 YENEEA. The CDR3 has 13 amino acids. CDR3 coding DNA: TGTGCCAGCAGCCCGGCCAGGTCCGGCGAGCAGTACTTC. This gives the protein CASSPARSGEQYF.

This chain connects TRBV9 to TRBJ2-1; TRBD2 aligns across 10 bases. V trimming: 0 bases; J trimming: 6 bases; junction bases outside the gene matches: 6. The CDR3 consists of 16 residues. Germline V CDR1 and CDR2: SGDLS, YYNGEE. CDR3 loop: CASSVGPSGGLNEQFF. DNA for the CDR3: TGTGCCAGCAGCGTAGGACCTAGCGGGGGCCTCAATGAGCAGTTCTTC.

Sample share makes this clone large. The chain links TRBV19 to TRBJ1-5, with 7 bases that match TRBD1. V trimming: 6 bases; J trimming: 4 bases; junction bases outside the gene matches: 12. Germline assignment: CDR1 LNHDA and CDR2 SQIVND (reference sequence). The CDR3 extends over 16 amino acids. CDR3 coding DNA: TGTGCCAGTAGACAATCTCCGGGACAGAAGAATCAGCCCCAGCATTTT. Translating gives CASRQSPGQKNQPQHF.